The next 13 T cell receptor beta chains were all read from a single sample in a study of blood T cell repertoires in COVID-19. The protocol was immunoSEQ multiplex PCR, while the TCRdb copy is restricted to in-frame clones and leaves out a portion. This sample has 350,000 to 550,000 clones, with about 90% found just once. The sample comprised PBMCs or T cells enriched from blood (not recorded which). These receptors originate from a young woman with acute COVID-19.

This rearrangement joins TRBV29-1 to TRBJ1-1; D gene uncertain. Germline V gene lookup returns CDR1 SQVTM and CDR2 ANQGSEA. The CDR3 contains 11 residues. The V and J ends lost 4 bases and 0 bases respectively, with 3 bases between them. CDR3 coding DNA: TGCAGCGTTGTAGTGAACACTGAAGCTTTCTTT. It codes for CSVVVNTEAFF.

J is TRBJ2-3 and V is TRBV12-5, with 7 positions matching TRBD2. V trimming: 1 base; J trimming: 0 bases; junction bases outside the gene matches: 19. In germline, CDR1 is LGHNT, CDR2 FRNRAP. The CDR3 is 21 residues long. CDR3 sequence: CASGLAGWGGLEYPSTDTQYF. The DNA of the CDR3 is TGTGCTAGTGGTTTGGCCGGATGGGGAGGGCTCGAGTACCCTAGCACAGATACGCAGTATTTT.

This chain joins TRBV2 and TRBJ2-1; 10 bases fit TRBD2. From germline, CDR1 is SNHLY and CDR2 FYNNEI. The CDR3 extends over 15 amino acids. J gave up 4 bases and V 5 bases, and 5 bases lay outside the gene matches. The CDR3 DNA sequence: TGTGCCAGCAGTTCTCTAGCGGGAGAGTACAATGAGCAGTTCTTC. Translated, it gives CASSSLAGEYNEQFF.

The chain employs TRBV7-8 and TRBJ1-4, with D uncertain. The CDR3 extends over 14 amino acids. The V and J ends lost 4 bases and 4 bases respectively, with 10 bases between them. Germline V CDR1 and CDR2: SGHVS, FQNEAQ. The CDR3 bases are TGTGCCAGCAGCTCCCGGGAGGTTAATGAAAAACTGTTTTTT. Protein: CASSSREVNEKLFF.

This rearrangement joins TRBV9 to TRBJ2-3; D possibly corresponds to TRBD1 (5 bases). The CDR3 has 14 residues. Germline loops: CDR1 SGDLS, CDR2 YYNGEE. The V end was cut by 4 bases, the J end by 5 bases, with 14 bases between. The CDR3 loop reads CASSPDSPGDTQYF. The CDR3 DNA follows: TGTGCCAGCAGCCCAGACAGCCCTGGAGATACGCAGTATTTT.

In this sample, this clone turned up a few times. This chain joins TRBV7-2 and TRBJ2-7; 7 positions match TRBD2. This CDR3 region has 18 residues. CDR1 and CDR2 from the germline V gene are SGHTA and FQGNSA. The trim removed 1 base at V and 2 bases at J, leaving 14 bases unmatched. CDR3: CASSLVGGYSSQTYEQYF. DNA of the CDR3: TGTGCCAGCAGCTTAGTGGGGGGGTACAGCTCTCAAACCTACGAGCAGTACTTC.

This sequence joins TRBV6-5 and TRBJ2-7; D is perhaps TRBD2 (6 bases). This CDR3 contains 13 residues. V was shortened by 2 bases and J by 3 bases, with 8 bases between the two germline ends. Germline CDR1 MNHEY, CDR2 SVGAGI. CDR3 amino acids: CASSYGGDYEQYF. DNA of the CDR3: TGTGCCAGCAGTTACGGAGGGGACTACGAGCAGTACTTC.

The V gene is TRBV10-2, the J gene TRBJ2-7, with 9 bases aligning to TRBD2. Germline lookup yields CDR1 WSHSY and CDR2 SAAADI. The CDR3 is 13 amino acids. Trimming removed 7 bases from V and 2 bases from J; junction bases left unmatched: 3. CDR3 loop: CASTSGTTYEQYF. CDR3 nucleotides: TGCGCCAGCACTAGCGGGACAACCTACGAGCAGTACTTC.

The chain employs TRBV5-1 and TRBJ2-1; 10 bases fit TRBD2. The germline CDR1 and CDR2 sequences are SGHRS and YFSETQ. The CDR3 extends over 16 amino acids. V lost 1 base to trimming and J lost 5 bases; unmatched junction nucleotides: 6. CDR3 sequence reads: CASSLWLAGANNEQFF. The CDR3 nucleotides read TGCGCCAGCAGCTTGTGGCTAGCGGGGGCCAACAATGAGCAGTTCTTC.

The chain joins TRBV5-4 to TRBJ1-5, with TRBD1 matching over 7 bases. Germline loops: CDR1 SGHNT, CDR2 YYREEE (reference sequence). V lost 0 bases, J lost 7 bases, and 4 bases stayed unmatched. The CDR3 spans 14 residues. As DNA, the CDR3 is TGTGCCAGCAGCTTGGGAGGGGGCGGGCAGCCCCAGCATTTT. Translated: CASSLGGGGQPQHF.

The chain has TRBV3-1 (or the pseudogene TRBV3-2) and TRBJ2-3; 11 bases fit TRBD2. Germline CDR1 and CDR2: LGHDT and YNNKEL (reference sequence). The CDR3 is 15 amino acids. The ends lost 3 bases at V and 5 bases at J; junction bases unmatched: 4. The CDR3 nucleotides are TGTGCCAGCAGCCAGGGGACTAGCGGACAAGATACGCAGTATTTT. Its protein product is CASSQGTSGQDTQYF.

The chain joins TRBV5-6 to TRBJ2-1; 12 nucleotides align to TRBD2. Germline trimming cut 0 bases from V and 4 bases from J; bases unmatched to any gene: 5. The germline CDR1 and CDR2 sequences are SGHDT and YYEEEE. The CDR3 loop spans 17 amino acids. The CDR3 nucleotides are TGTGCCAGCAGCTTGGGACTAGCGGGGGATCTTTACAATGAGCAGTTCTTC. This encodes CASSLGLAGDLYNEQFF.

The CDR3 sequence: CASSQDSPSYGYTF. The CDR3 DNA is TGCGCCAGCAGCCAAGACAGTCCCTCTTATGGCTACACCTTC. This chain uses TRBV5-1 with TRBJ1-2; D might be TRBD1 (5 bases). Trimming pared 4 bases from V and 5 bases from J, leaving 15 bases between. The germline gives CDR1 SGHRS, CDR2 YFSETQ. CDR3 length: 14 amino acids. The variable domain in full, completed from reference TRBV5-1 and TRBJ1-2, reads KAGVTQTPRYLIKTRGQQVTLSCSPISGHRSVSWYQQTPGQGLQFLFEYFSETQRNKGNFPGRFSGRQFSNSRSEMNVSTLELGDSALYLCASSQDSPSYGYTFGSGTRLTVV.